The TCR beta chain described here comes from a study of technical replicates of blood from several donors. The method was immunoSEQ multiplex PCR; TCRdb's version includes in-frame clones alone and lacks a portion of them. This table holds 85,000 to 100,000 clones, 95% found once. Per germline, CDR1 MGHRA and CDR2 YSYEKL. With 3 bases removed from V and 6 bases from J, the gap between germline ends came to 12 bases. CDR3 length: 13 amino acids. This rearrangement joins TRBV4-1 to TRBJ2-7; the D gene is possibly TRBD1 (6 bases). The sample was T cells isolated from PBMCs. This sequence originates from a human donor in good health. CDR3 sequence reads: CASSQEQGAEQYF. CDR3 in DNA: TGCGCCAGCAGCCAGGAACAGGGCGCCGAGCAGTACTTC.